Listed below are T cell receptor beta chains from one sample, sequenced in a study of shared T cell receptors in the human thymus. This table comes from immunoSEQ multiplex PCR, and its TCRdb copy is limited to in-frame clones, with some not included. Counted here are hundreds of thousands of clones, more than 75% occurring once; the ten biggest clones make up 0.0094%. These data were also filed under a second study, of human thymus T cells.

Source material: thymocytes. These receptors were collected from a boy younger than two with a congenital heart defect. CDR3s include the opening cysteine and the closing phenylalanine or tryptophan. The D gene is left open where the match is weak. Expanded clones are given a class, and other clones once, few, many or no size at all.

TRBV6-5,15,TRBD2,TRBJ2-2,NA,TGTGCCAGCACCAAAGGACTAGCGGGAGCCGGGGAGCTGTTTTTT,CASTKGLAGAGELFF
TRBV4-3,17,TRBD2,TRBJ2-3,NA,TGCGCCAGCAGCCAAGATGGTCCGGGGGGGCCGACAGATACGCAGTATTTT,CASSQDGPGGPTDTQYF
TRBV27,13,NA,TRBJ2-6,NA,TGTGCCAGCAGACCAGCTGGGGCCAACGTCCTGACTTTC,CASRPAGANVLTF
TRBV9,14,TRBD1,TRBJ2-7,NA,TGTGCCAGCAGCGGGGACAGGGCCCCCTACGAGCAGTACTTC,CASSGDRAPYEQYF
TRBV28,18,NA,TRBJ1-2,NA,TGTGCCAGCAGTTCCCCCGACCCCCACCAACAGGATATCTATGGCTACACCTTC,CASSSPDPHQQDIYGYTF
TRBV4-1,17,TRBD2,TRBJ2-1,NA,TGCGCCAGCAGCCCGGGGACTAGCGGGAGGGAAAACAATGAGCAGTTCTTC,CASSPGTSGRENNEQFF
TRBV7-2,15,NA,TRBJ2-7,NA,TGTGCCAGCAGCTTAGTAGGGGACACCTCCTACGAGCAGTACTTC,CASSLVGDTSYEQYF
TRBV27,15,TRBD1,TRBJ2-3,few,TGTGCCAGCAGTTTGGGGACAGAAAGCACAGATACGCAGTATTTT,CASSLGTESTDTQYF
TRBV27,18,NA,TRBJ2-3,NA,TGTGCCAGCAGTTTACTAGGTCACAGGACCCACTACACAGATACGCAGTATTTT,CASSLLGHRTHYTDTQYF
TRBV7-9,16,TRBD2,TRBJ2-5,NA,TGTGCCAGCAGCAGTTCCTGGACTAGCGGGAATGAGACCCAGTACTTC,CASSSSWTSGNETQYF
TRBV28,18,TRBD1,TRBJ1-5,NA,TGTGCCATCGACAGGGGAGGGTCTGGGGTTTATAGCAATCAGCCCCAGCATTTT,CAIDRGGSGVYSNQPQHF
TRBV14,13,NA,TRBJ2-7,once,TGTGCCAGCAGCCCTGGACGGGGCTACGAGCAGTACTTC,CASSPGRGYEQYF
TRBV18,14,TRBD2,TRBJ2-5,NA,TGTGCCAGCTCACCCACTAGCGGCAAAGAGACCCAGTACTTC,CASSPTSGKETQYF
TRBV15,19,NA,TRBJ2-1,NA,TGTGCCACCAGCAGCGTACTGTGGGCAGTTCCAAACTCCTACAATGAGCAGTTCTTC,CATSSVLWAVPNSYNEQFF
TRBV4-1,19,NA,TRBJ2-6,once,TGCGCCAGCAGCACGGTAGTGGTGCACCCACCCCCGGGGGCCAACGTCCTGACTTTC,CASSTVVVHPPPGANVLTF
TRBV5-5,13,NA,TRBJ1-4,NA,TGTGCCAGCAATATCGGACTTAATGAAAAACTGTTTTTT,CASNIGLNEKLFF
TRBV5-1,13,NA,TRBJ2-5,once,TGCGCCAGCAGCCCGGCGGCAGAAGAGACCCAGTACTTC,CASSPAAEETQYF
TRBV30,13,NA,TRBJ2-4,once,TGTGCCTGGAGAAGGGACACAGAAAACATTCAGTACTTC,CAWRRDTENIQYF
TRBV18,14,NA,TRBJ2-1,NA,TGTGCCAGCTCACCACCCAACAGCTACAATGAGCAGTTCTTC,CASSPPNSYNEQFF
TRBV27,16,TRBD1,TRBJ2-3,NA,TGTGCCAGCAAACCCACGAGGGGGCGAGGAACAGATACGCAGTATTTT,CASKPTRGRGTDTQYF
TRBV6-1,15,NA,TRBJ2-1,NA,TGTGCCAGCAGTCCCACCAGTGGCTCCTACAATGAGCAGTTCTTC,CASSPTSGSYNEQFF
TRBV5-1,15,NA,TRBJ2-7,NA,TGCGCCAGCAGCTTGGAGCCCCATCTAGGCTACGAGCAGTACTTC,CASSLEPHLGYEQYF
TRBV27,11,NA,TRBJ2-1,NA,TGTGCCAGCAGCTATTACAATGAGCAGTTCTTC,CASSYYNEQFF
TRBV15,15,NA,TRBJ2-7,NA,TGTGCCACCAGCAGAGATCGGAGGGGGCCCTACGAGCAGTACTTC,CATSRDRRGPYEQYF
TRBV29-1,19,NA,TRBJ2-3,NA,TGCACCAGTGAGTTGAGGGGACTTGGGGGGGGCTTAAGCACAGATACGCAGTATTTT,CTSELRGLGGGLSTDTQYF
TRBV1,19,NA,TRBJ2-2,NA,TGCACCAGCAGCCAAGGGGGGACTAGCGGGAAGAAAAACACCGGGGAGCTGTTTTTT,CTSSQGGTSGKKNTGELFF
TRBV28,17,TRBD1,TRBJ1-2,NA,TGTGCCAGCAGGCCCAACAGGGGACCCTCAGGACTATATGGCTACACCTTC,CASRPNRGPSGLYGYTF
TRBV6-5,13,NA,TRBJ1-5,NA,TGTGCCAGCAAGTCGGCGGACAATCAGCCCCAGCATTTT,CASKSADNQPQHF
TRBV19,15,NA,TRBJ2-3,once,TGTGCCAGTAGTATGGCAACAGAGAGCACAGATACGCAGTATTTT,CASSMATESTDTQYF
TRBV18,15,TRBD1,TRBJ1-1,NA,TGTGCCAGCTCACCCTGGGGACAGCAGAACACTGAAGCTTTCTTT,CASSPWGQQNTEAFF
TRBV7-2,17,TRBD1,TRBJ1-5,NA,TGTGCCAGCAGCTTACGGGGCCTAGGACAGGGCAATCAGCCCCAGCATTTT,CASSLRGLGQGNQPQHF
TRBV6-5,16,NA,TRBJ2-3,NA,TGTGCCAGCAGTTACTCGGTCCCCGGAACGGGAGATACGCAGTATTTT,CASSYSVPGTGDTQYF
TRBV11-2,14,TRBD2,TRBJ2-7,NA,TGTGCCAGCAGAGATCTAGCGGAAGCCATTGAGCAGTACTTC,CASRDLAEAIEQYF
TRBV5-1,18,NA,TRBJ1-1,NA,TGCGCCAGCAGCCCGCAACAGGGAATAGATATTGCGAACACTGAAGCTTTCTTT,CASSPQQGIDIANTEAFF
TRBV5-1,15,NA,TRBJ2-3,NA,TGCGCCAGCAGGGCTGGTTGGGCAGCTCCAGATACGCAGTATTTT,CASRAGWAAPDTQYF
TRBV28,15,TRBD2,TRBJ2-5,NA,TGTGCCAGCAGCCCAATCGTCGGGGGGCAAGAGACCCAGTACTTC,CASSPIVGGQETQYF
TRBV12-5,14,TRBD2,TRBJ2-1,once,TGTGCTAGCAGAGGGACTAGCGGGGACAATGAGCAGTTCTTC,CASRGTSGDNEQFF
TRBV5-6,12,NA,TRBJ2-1,NA,TGTGCCAGCACCGGCTGGGCGGGCAGACAGTTCTTC,CASTGWAGRQFF
TRBV6-5,15,NA,TRBJ2-3,NA,TGTGCCAGCAGTTACAGCGCAGGGTACACAGATACGCAGTATTTT,CASSYSAGYTDTQYF
TRBV5-1,15,TRBD1,TRBJ2-7,NA,TGCGCCAGCAGACCACCGGGACAGGGAGACTACGAGCAGTACTTC,CASRPPGQGDYEQYF
TRBV6-8,14,NA,TRBJ2-3,NA,TGTGCCAGCATTACGACTAACGACACAGATACGCAGTATTTT,CASITTNDTDTQYF
TRBV27,16,NA,TRBJ1-1,NA,TGTGCCAGCAGTTTATCACGGGTTGGTATGAACACTGAAGCTTTCTTT,CASSLSRVGMNTEAFF
TRBV14,17,TRBD2,TRBJ2-1,NA,TGTGCCAGCAGCTCGAGCACCGGGACTAGCGGATACAATGAGCAGTTCTTC,CASSSSTGTSGYNEQFF
TRBV28,14,TRBD2,TRBJ2-3,NA,TGTGCCAGCAGTTTTTGGTCTAGCGGGTATACGCAGTATTTT,CASSFWSSGYTQYF
TRBV2,12,NA,TRBJ1-2,NA,TGTGCCAGCACGGGGTTATCCTATGGCTACACCTTC,CASTGLSYGYTF
TRBV5-6,15,NA,TRBJ1-5,NA,TGTGCCAGCAGCTTGCTAGTAGGGGAGGATCAGCCCCAGCATTTT,CASSLLVGEDQPQHF
TRBV19,15,NA,TRBJ1-2,few,TGTGCCAGTACTCCGATGCGGGGGACGGACTATGGCTACACCTTC,CASTPMRGTDYGYTF
TRBV28,14,TRBD1,TRBJ1-2,NA,TGTGCCAGCAGTCCCGGACAGGGGGCGCCCGGCTACACCTTC,CASSPGQGAPGYTF
TRBV7-2,18,TRBD2,TRBJ2-7,NA,TGTGCCAGCAGCTTAGTATCGCGGGAGGGCCTGTCTTGGTACGAGCAGTACTTC,CASSLVSREGLSWYEQYF
TRBV7-9,17,TRBD1,TRBJ1-2,NA,TGTGCCAGCAGCTTACACCCCGTGGGGCAGGGGGTCTATGGCTACACCTTC,CASSLHPVGQGVYGYTF
TRBV5-4,17,TRBD2,TRBJ2-1,NA,TGTGCCAGCAGCTTATCAGGACTAGCGGGAACCCACAATGAGCAGTTCTTC,CASSLSGLAGTHNEQFF
TRBV19,17,TRBD2,TRBJ2-2,NA,TGTGCCAGTAGTATAGACCCCCTCGGGAGGGGCACCGGGGAGCTGTTTTTT,CASSIDPLGRGTGELFF
TRBV5-1,16,TRBD2,TRBJ2-1,once,TGCGCCAGCAGCTTGGTGTTCGGACTAGCGTCGAATGAGCAGTTCTTC,CASSLVFGLASNEQFF
TRBV7-3,15,NA,TRBJ1-6,NA,TGTGCCAGCAGCTTAACTCAGGGGTTGAATTCACCCCTCCACTTT,CASSLTQGLNSPLHF
TRBV6-5,11,NA,TRBJ1-3,NA,TGTGCCAGCAGATCAGGAAACACCATATATTTT,CASRSGNTIYF
TRBV5-1,14,TRBD2,TRBJ2-7,NA,TGCGCCAGCAGCTACGGACTAGCCTCCTACGAGCAGTACTTC,CASSYGLASYEQYF
TRBV2,16,NA,TRBJ2-6,NA,TGTGCCAGCAGGCCAGGTAGGCTCTCTGGGGCCAACGTCCTGACTTTC,CASRPGRLSGANVLTF
TRBV7-9,15,TRBD2,TRBJ2-1,NA,TGTGCCAGCAGCTTAGGGGGACTAGCGACCAATGAGCAGTTCTTC,CASSLGGLATNEQFF
TRBV19,15,TRBD1,TRBJ1-2,NA,TGTGCCAGTAGTATTTCGGACAGGGGGCGCCTTGGCTACACCTTC,CASSISDRGRLGYTF